This section outlines one TCR beta chain sequence together with its context. The data originate from a study of blood T cell repertoires in COVID-19. Study as a whole: Sites across the United States, Italy and Spain contributed samples from acute and convalescent COVID-19.

Patients in Seattle were enrolled during active infection, then followed longitudinally. Measured with immunoSEQ multiplex PCR; TCRdb has only the in-frame clones, and not every one. The sample consists of about 440,000 clones, approximately 88% of them appearing once. V lost 2 bases and J 5 bases, leaving 12 bases between the germline ends. CDR1 is KGHSH, CDR2 LQKENI, per germline. The CDR3 is made up of 14 amino acids. The sequenced material came from peripheral blood. V is TRBV18 and J is TRBJ1-1, with D perhaps matching TRBD1 (5 bases). The sequence came from a woman aged 45-65 years with COVID-19, enrolled during active disease. CDR3: CASSPTRAGTEAFF. DNA for the CDR3: TGTGCCAGCTCACCAACACGGGCAGGGACTGAAGCTTTCTTT.